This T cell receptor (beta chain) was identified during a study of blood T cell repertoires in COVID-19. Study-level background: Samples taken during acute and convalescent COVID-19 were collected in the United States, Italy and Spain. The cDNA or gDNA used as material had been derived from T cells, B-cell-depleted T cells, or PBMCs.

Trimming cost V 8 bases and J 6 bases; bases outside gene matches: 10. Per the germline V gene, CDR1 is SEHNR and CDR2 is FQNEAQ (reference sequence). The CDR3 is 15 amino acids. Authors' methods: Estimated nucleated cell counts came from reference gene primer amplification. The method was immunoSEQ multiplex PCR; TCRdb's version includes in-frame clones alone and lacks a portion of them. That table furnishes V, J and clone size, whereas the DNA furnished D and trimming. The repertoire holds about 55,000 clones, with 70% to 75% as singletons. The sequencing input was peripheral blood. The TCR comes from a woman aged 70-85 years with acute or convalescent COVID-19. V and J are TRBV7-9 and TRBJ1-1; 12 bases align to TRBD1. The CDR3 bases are TGTGCCAGCCCCCCCGGGACAGGGGGCAGGCCTGAAGCTTTCTTT. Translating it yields CASPPGTGGRPEAFF.